Each of the 10 T cell receptor beta chains below was sequenced from the same sample in a study of long-term antiretroviral therapy in people with HIV. Survey-level resolution applied to immunoSEQ assay v3.0. TCRdb's copy holds only in-frame clones and misses some; the assay was immunoSEQ multiplex PCR. Seen here are about 13,000 clones, approximately 80% observed once, and the top ten hold roughly 13%. Sequencing was performed on unsorted PBMCs, taken 3.2 years before starting antiretroviral therapy. All receptors derive from a man in his forties with HIV.

The chain has TRBV11-2 and TRBJ1-1; TRBD1 is a possible D gene (6 bases). The CDR3 is made up of 13 amino acids. Trimming cost V 2 bases and J 4 bases, with 8 bases left between them. The germline V gene has CDR1 SGHAT and CDR2 FQNNGV. The CDR3 loop reads CASSLSGATEAFF. The CDR3 DNA follows: TGTGCCAGCAGCTTATCAGGGGCCACTGAAGCTTTCTTT.

The CDR3 DNA sequence: TGCGCCAGCAGGTCCGGGGCCATCCCTTCCGAAAAACTGTTTTTT. It encodes CASRSGAIPSEKLFF. This chain connects TRBV5-1 to TRBJ1-4; a possible D gene is TRBD1 (5 bases). The CDR3 runs 15 residues. Looked up from germline, CDR1 is SGHRS and CDR2 is YFSETQ. The germline V and J ends were trimmed by 5 bases and 8 bases, with 19 bases remaining between them.

This clone was detected once. V is TRBV5-1 and J is TRBJ2-2; no definite D call. This CDR3 region has 14 residues. The germline V gene encodes CDR1 SGHRS and CDR2 YFSETQ. Deletions cut 0 bases from V and 7 bases from J, with 10 bases between. CDR3 bases: TGCGCCAGCAGCTTGGGTCGGGTGGACGGGGAGCTGTTTTTT. Translated: CASSLGRVDGELFF.

This sequence joins TRBV9 and TRBJ2-7, with D perhaps assigned TRBD1 or TRBD2 (5 bases each). CDR1 SGDLS and CDR2 YYNGEE come from the germline V gene. The CDR3 runs 13 residues. Trimming took off 3 bases at V and 1 base at J, with 8 bases between the two ends. CDR3 sequence: CASSAGPSYEQYF. The DNA for the CDR3 is TGTGCCAGCAGCGCGGGACCATCCTACGAGCAGTACTTC.

This chain uses TRBV30 with TRBJ1-2; D is unclear. The CDR3 consists of 12 residues. Trimming pared 0 bases from V and 7 bases from J, leaving 9 bases between. Germline-derived CDR1 and CDR2 are GTSNPN and SVGIG (reference sequence). CDR3 nucleotides: TGTGCCTGGAGTGTAGGGTCGTCTGGCTACACCTTC. It codes for CAWSVGSSGYTF.

The V call is TRBV9, the J call TRBJ2-7, with 7 bases matching TRBD1. CDR1 SGDLS and CDR2 YYNGEE come from the germline V gene. With V trimmed by 2 bases and J by 3 bases, 8 bases remained unmatched. This CDR3 has 15 amino acids. CDR3 nucleotides: TGTGCCAGCAGCGTTGGCACAGGGGATCTCTACGAGCAGTACTTC. Its translation is CASSVGTGDLYEQYF.

This CDR3 reads CASSDQLMNTEAFF. CDR3 nucleotide sequence: TGTGCCAGTAGTGACCAGCTCATGAACACTGAAGCTTTCTTT. This chain connects TRBV19 to TRBJ1-1; D is ambiguous. CDR1 and CDR2 (germline): LNHDA, SQIVND (reference sequence). Trimming removed 5 bases at V and 0 bases at J, with 10 bases between. The CDR3 consists of 14 residues.

This clone came up once. The chain joins TRBV19 to TRBJ1-1; maybe TRBD1 (6 bases). Germline assignment: CDR1 LNHDA and CDR2 SQIVND (reference sequence). The CDR3 extends over 14 amino acids. Trimming removed 1 base from V and 5 bases from J, with 11 bases in between. CDR3 nucleotide sequence: TGTGCCAGTAGTATAGGGGGGGGCTGGACTGAAGCTTTCTTT. This sequence encodes CASSIGGGWTEAFF.

J is TRBJ2-7 and V is TRBV10-1; 11 nucleotides line up with TRBD1. The CDR3 is 15 residues long. Trimming removed 6 bases from V and 4 bases from J; junction bases left unmatched: 8. Germline V CDR1 and CDR2: WNHNN, SYGVQD (reference sequence). The CDR3: CASREGQGDQYEQYF. In DNA form, the CDR3 reads TGCGCCAGCAGAGAGGGACAGGGGGATCAATACGAGCAGTACTTC.

This chain uses TRBV10-3 with TRBJ1-4; D may be TRBD1 (6 bases). The ends were cut back, 10 bases at V and 5 bases at J, with 20 bases in the middle. The CDR3 has 15 amino acids. Looked up from germline, CDR1 is ENHRY and CDR2 is SYGVKD. The CDR3 DNA follows: TGTGCCACCCAGGGGCAGTTGACCGAGAATGAAAAACTGTTTTTT. This translates into CATQGQLTENEKLFF.